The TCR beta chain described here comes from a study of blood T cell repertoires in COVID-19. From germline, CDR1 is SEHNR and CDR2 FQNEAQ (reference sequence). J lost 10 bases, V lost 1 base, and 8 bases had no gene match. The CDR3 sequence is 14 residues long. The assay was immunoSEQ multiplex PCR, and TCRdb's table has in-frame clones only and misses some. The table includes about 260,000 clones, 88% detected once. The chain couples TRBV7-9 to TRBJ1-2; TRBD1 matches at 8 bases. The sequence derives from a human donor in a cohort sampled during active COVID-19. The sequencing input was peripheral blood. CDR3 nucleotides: TGTGCCAGCAGCTTAGTCGAGCAGGGGGCTGTCTACACCTTC. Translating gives CASSLVEQGAVYTF.